One sample yielded the 9 T cell receptor beta chains listed below, sequenced in a study of cytomegalovirus exposure and HLA in healthy donors. The PCR used 60 Vbeta and 13 Jbeta primers. Profiled with immunoSEQ multiplex PCR; TCRdb holds only in-frame clones, not every one. The repertoire holds 60,000 or so clones, more than 70% seen once, with 20% to 25% in the top ten. The sample comprised PBMCs. The receptors come from a middle-aged woman in good health and CMV-seropositive.

The chain has TRBV25-1 and TRBJ1-5; D might be TRBD1 (5 bases). The CDR3 loop spans 17 amino acids. Between the trimmed V and J ends, which lost 6 bases and 3 bases, there was a span of 21 bases. Germline assignment: CDR1 MGHDK and CDR2 SYGVNS. The DNA of the CDR3 is TGTGCCAGCAGCGAAGGGGCAAGCACAGAGTACAATCAGCCCCAGCATTTT. Translated, it gives CASSEGASTEYNQPQHF.

In its sample, this clone was seen a few times. The V gene is TRBV5-1, the J gene TRBJ1-2, with TRBD1 matching 12 bases. CDR3 length: 16 residues. CDR1 and CDR2 from the germline V gene are SGHRS and YFSETQ. The V segment lost 0 bases and the J segment 6 bases; nucleotides outside the gene matches: 6. CDR3 sequence (DNA): TGCGCCAGCAGCTTGGCTCCGGGACAGGGGGCGAATGGCTACACCTTC. As protein: CASSLAPGQGANGYTF.

The J gene is TRBJ2-2, the V gene TRBV10-2, with a tentative D call TRBD2 (6 bases). Germline V CDR1 and CDR2: WSHSY, SAAADI. The CDR3 has 14 amino acids. Trimming removed 0 bases from V and 5 bases from J, with 7 bases in between. CDR3 amino acids: CASSESGGTGELFF. The DNA of the CDR3 is TGCGCCAGCAGTGAGTCCGGGGGAACCGGGGAGCTGTTTTTT.

V usage is TRBV5-6 and J usage is TRBJ2-2; D is possibly TRBD1 (6 bases). From germline, CDR1 is SGHDT and CDR2 YYEEEE. The CDR3 spans 15 residues. Trimming stripped 3 bases from V and 0 bases from J, with 9 bases between. The CDR3 DNA is TGTGCCAGCAGCTGGGACATCGCGAACACCGGGGAGCTGTTTTTT. Translation gives CASSWDIANTGELFF.

The genes are TRBV18 and TRBJ1-1; unclear D gene. CDR3 length: 12 residues. The germline CDR1 and CDR2 sequences are KGHSH and LQKENI. Deletions cut 3 bases from V and 7 bases from J, with 9 bases between. CDR3 DNA: TGTGCCAGCTCACCGGGGAGATTTGAAGCTTTCTTT. Its protein product is CASSPGRFEAFF.

This clone has just a few counts. The V and J genes are TRBV2 and TRBJ2-3; D perhaps matches TRBD1 (6 bases). CDR3 length: 15 residues. Germline V CDR1 and CDR2: SNHLY, FYNNEI. With 10 bases removed from V and 2 bases from J, the gap between germline ends came to 19 bases. DNA of the CDR3: TGTGCCATCCTCGATCAGGGGAAACACACAGATACGCAGTATTTT. This translates into CAILDQGKHTDTQYF.

This chain uses TRBV11-2 with TRBJ1-4; TRBD1 matches 9 bases. Germline CDR1 is SGHAT and CDR2 is FQNNGV. There are 14 residues in the CDR3. The V segment lost 6 bases and the J segment 6 bases; nucleotides outside the gene matches: 5. The CDR3 reads CASSSGQGHEKLFF. CDR3 bases: TGTGCCAGCAGTTCGGGACAGGGTCATGAAAAACTGTTTTTT.

This clone was seen a handful of times. The chain uses TRBV7-2 and TRBJ2-7, with D perhaps matching TRBD1 (5 bases). The ends were cut back, 4 bases at V and 4 bases at J, with 14 bases in the middle. The CDR3 length is 14 residues. Per germline, CDR1 SGHTA and CDR2 FQGNSA. The CDR3 here is CASSYDRYGYEQYF. For the CDR3, the DNA is TGTGCCAGCAGCTATGACAGATATGGGTACGAGCAGTACTTC.

The chain employs TRBV28 and TRBJ1-5; a possible D gene is TRBD1 (5 bases). The CDR3 spans 16 residues. Trimming left V 6 bases short and J 0 bases short, with 15 bases between. In germline, CDR1 is MDHEN, CDR2 SYDVKM. The DNA for the CDR3 is TGTGCCAGCAGGTTACAGGCGAGAAGTAGCAATCAGCCCCAGCATTTT. Translated: CASRLQARSSNQPQHF.